These 28 T cell receptor beta chains were all obtained from the same sample, sequenced in a study of patients and donors after allogeneic stem cell transplantation. TCRdb called the RT-PCR reads again in MiXCR, with one record for every CDR3 protein. The repertoire has 85,000 to 90,000 distinct CDR3 sequences, approximately 49% of them found once; the top ten carry 60% to 75%. Material for sequencing was blood, either unsorted or a sorted T cell fraction (not recorded which). Receptor source: a human donor who was either an allogeneic HSCT recipient or a stem cell or donor lymphocyte infusion donor (not recorded which). It is not recorded whose cells these are; they may come from a transplant donor.

This chain connects TRBV11-2 to TRBJ1-2, with D perhaps matching TRBD1 (6 bases). Trimming shortened V by 5 bases and J by 0 bases, and 10 bases separated the two germline ends. There are 14 residues in the CDR3. Germline CDR1 reads SGHAT; CDR2 reads FQNNGV. CDR3 coding DNA: TGTGCCAGCAGCCCAGGGGTACCTAACTATGGCTACACCTTC. Amino acids: CASSPGVPNYGYTF. The complete variable domain, with remaining parts taken from reference TRBV11-2 and TRBJ1-2, reads EAGVAQSPRYKIIEKRQSVAFWCNPISGHATLYWYQQILGQGPKLLIQFQNNGVVDDSQLPKDRFSAERLKGVDSTLKIQPAKLEDSAVYLCASSPGVPNYGYTFGSGTRLTVV.

This clonotype has only a few counts. CDR3 sequence reads: CASSSIGSEAFF. The DNA for the CDR3 is TGCGCCAGCAGCTCCATCGGGAGTGAAGCTTTCTTT. This sequence joins TRBV5-1 and TRBJ1-1; D remains unclear. The CDR3 loop spans 12 amino acids. From germline, CDR1 is SGHRS and CDR2 YFSETQ. The V end lost 3 bases, the J end lost 7 bases, and 10 bases lay between the germline ends.

This clonotype was found a few times. The chain recombines TRBV10-3 with TRBJ1-1; TRBD1 matches at 7 bases. Per the germline V gene, CDR1 is ENHRY and CDR2 is SYGVKD. The CDR3 totals 11 residues. V gave up 10 bases and J gave up 6 bases; unmatched junction bases: 5. The CDR3 sequence: CASRGDPEAFF. CDR3 bases: TGTGCCAGCAGGGGGGACCCTGAAGCTTTCTTT.

The rearrangement uses TRBV29-1 and TRBJ1-2; D gene ambiguous. CDR3 length: 13 residues. V lost 7 bases and J 4 bases, leaving 16 bases between the germline ends. Germline-derived CDR1 and CDR2 are SQVTM and ANQGSEA. The CDR3 region is CSASEEGPYGYTF. In DNA form, the CDR3 reads TGCAGCGCATCTGAAGAGGGCCCCTATGGCTACACCTTC.

In DNA, the CDR3 is TGTGCCAGCAGCTTCTGGCAGGGTATGAATCAGCCCCAGCATTTT. Translated, it gives CASSFWQGMNQPQHF. V and J are TRBV7-2 and TRBJ1-5; tentative D call: TRBD1 (5 bases). V lost 3 bases and J 4 bases, leaving 13 bases between the germline ends. The CDR3 runs 15 residues. Germline V gene data show CDR1 as SGHTA and CDR2 as FQGNSA.

In its sample, this clonotype was seen a few times. This rearrangement joins TRBV27 to TRBJ1-2; TRBD1 aligns across 7 bases. The CDR3 has 15 amino acids. The junction had 11 bases not matched to a gene; V was cut back by 6 bases and J by 4 bases. CDR1 and CDR2 (germline): MNHEY, SMNVEV (reference sequence). The CDR3 sequence: CASSFIGGRGYGYTF. The CDR3 DNA reads as TGTGCCAGCAGCTTTATAGGGGGCAGGGGCTATGGCTACACCTTC.

In its sample, this clonotype is medium-sized. The CDR3 bases are TGTGCCAGCAGTTCCCGACAGGGCTATAGCAATCAGCCCCAGCATTTT. Its translation is CASSSRQGYSNQPQHF. The rearrangement uses TRBV28 and TRBJ1-5, with 7 bases fitting TRBD1. Trimming cost V 4 bases and J 0 bases; bases outside gene matches: 6. Per germline, CDR1 MDHEN and CDR2 SYDVKM. This CDR3 contains 16 residues.

The V gene is TRBV7-3, the J gene TRBJ2-1, with 12 bases identical to TRBD2. The germline V gene has CDR1 SGHTA and CDR2 FQGTGA. After removal of 4 bases from V and 7 bases from J, the junction contained 8 bases not matched to a gene. CDR3 length: 16 residues. The CDR3: CASSSLLAGGMNEQFF. The CDR3 DNA reads as TGTGCCAGCAGCTCTTTACTAGCGGGAGGAATGAATGAGCAGTTCTTC.

The chain links TRBV20-1 to TRBJ1-5, with D hard to call. Germline assignment: CDR1 DFQATT and CDR2 SNEGSKA (reference sequence). V lost 2 bases, J lost 5 bases, and 13 bases lay in between. The CDR3 runs 14 residues. CDR3 region: CSARNPYPDQPQHF. The CDR3 DNA sequence: TGCAGTGCTAGAAATCCGTACCCGGATCAGCCCCAGCATTTT.

This sequence joins TRBV7-9 and TRBJ1-4; 7 bases map to TRBD1. This CDR3 region has 13 residues. CDR1 and CDR2 (germline): SEHNR, FQNEAQ (reference sequence). J was trimmed by 6 bases and V by 7 bases; bases with no gene match: 5. The CDR3 sequence: CASTGDSYEKLFF. CDR3 bases: TGTGCCAGCACCGGGGACAGTTATGAAAAACTGTTTTTT.

This chain links TRBV20-1 with TRBJ1-2; D not certain. V dropped 6 bases and J dropped 5 bases, with 19 bases sitting between them. Germline V gene data show CDR1 as DFQATT and CDR2 as SNEGSKA (reference sequence). The CDR3 covers 14 residues. The CDR3 reads CSALVRISRYGYTF. CDR3 DNA: TGCAGTGCCCTAGTTCGGATTTCCCGATATGGCTACACCTTC.

The chain links TRBV6-9 to TRBJ1-1; TRBD1 is a possible D gene (6 bases). The CDR3 runs to 13 residues. Deletions cut 7 bases from V and 0 bases from J, with 9 bases between. Germline CDR1 is MNHGY and CDR2 is SVAAGI. For the CDR3, the DNA is TGTGCCAGCAAGGGGGACCTGAACACTGAAGCTTTCTTT. It yields the protein CASKGDLNTEAFF.

V usage is TRBV6-6 and J usage is TRBJ1-1, with 7 bases fitting TRBD1. The V gene's germline CDR1 is MNHNY and CDR2 SVGAGI (reference sequence). The CDR3 contains 16 residues. After removal of 6 bases from V and 5 bases from J, the junction contained 15 bases not matched to a gene. Here the CDR3 reads CASRHGLQGRRTEAFF. The CDR3 DNA follows: TGTGCCAGCAGGCACGGGCTACAGGGGCGGAGAACTGAAGCTTTCTTT.

This rearrangement joins TRBV29-1 to TRBJ1-1; D is possibly TRBD1 (5 bases). Trimming left V 4 bases short and J 0 bases short, with 9 bases between. This CDR3 spans 13 amino acids. Germline lookup yields CDR1 SQVTM and CDR2 ANQGSEA. CDR3 coding DNA: TGCAGCGTTGCGCAGGGTATGAACACTGAAGCTTTCTTT. This encodes CSVAQGMNTEAFF.

The chain links TRBV6-2 or TRBV6-3 to TRBJ2-2; D tentatively reads TRBD1 or TRBD2 (5 bases each). The V gene's germline CDR1 is MNHEY and CDR2 SVGEGT. The CDR3 has 13 residues. The V and J ends lost 2 bases and 10 bases respectively, with 11 bases between them. DNA of the CDR3: TGTGCCAGCAGTTACGGGGACCTCTCGGAGCTGTTTTTT. Translated: CASSYGDLSELFF.

The J gene is TRBJ1-3, the V gene TRBV29-1; D unresolved. V lost 7 bases to trimming and J lost 7 bases, with 11 bases between them. Germline lookup yields CDR1 SQVTM and CDR2 ANQGSEA. The CDR3 sequence is 11 residues long. The CDR3 bases are TGCAGCGCTTGGTGGAAGAACACCATATATTTT. Protein product: CSAWWKNTIYF.

V gene TRBV5-1 combines with J gene TRBJ1-1; no firm D call. The CDR3 length is 13 residues. Deletions cut 3 bases from V and 1 base from J, with 7 bases between. Germline loops: CDR1 SGHRS, CDR2 YFSETQ. The DNA of the CDR3 is TGCGCCAGCAGCTCTGACAAGAACACTGAAGCTTTCTTT. This encodes CASSSDKNTEAFF.

With regard to this clonotype: The conserved closing phenylalanine or tryptophan is absent in this CDR3, likely reflecting a read error. As DNA, the CDR3 is TGTGCCAGCAGTTACTCGATAGGTGGTAATTCACCCCTCCACTTG. This gives the protein CASSYSIGGNSPLHL. The chain carries TRBV6-5 and TRBJ1-6, with D uncertain. This CDR3 is built from 15 residues. Germline loops: CDR1 MNHEY, CDR2 SVGAGI. V lost 0 bases and J lost 6, with 9 bases in between.

This rearrangement joins TRBV29-1 to TRBJ1-2; a weak D match, TRBD1 (6 bases). Germline-derived CDR1 and CDR2 are SQVTM and ANQGSEA. The CDR3 loop spans 13 amino acids. Trimming shortened V by 6 bases and J by 5 bases, and 16 bases separated the two germline ends. Written as DNA, the CDR3 is TGCAGCGTCGTTGACAGGCCAACTTATGGCTACACCTTC. Its protein is CSVVDRPTYGYTF.

This clonotype was seen once. One junction end does not reproduce the germline sequence, and a read error may be involved. The CDR3 bases are TGTGCCAGCAGCTTAGCCTTGGGGACGCCTCACGTCAATTTC. Translation: CASSLALGTPHVNF. The rearrangement joins TRBV7-9 to TRBJ1-2; D may be TRBD1 (5 bases). The CDR3 is 14 residues long. In germline, CDR1 is SEHNR, CDR2 FQNEAQ (reference sequence).

The V gene is TRBV3-1, the J gene TRBJ1-5, with TRBD1 identical over 8 bases. This CDR3 has 14 amino acids. Germline lookup yields CDR1 LGHDT and CDR2 YNNKEL (reference sequence). Germline trimming cut 2 bases from V and 6 bases from J; bases unmatched to any gene: 3. CDR3 DNA: TGTGCCAGCAGCCAACAGGGGGCCGGTCAGCCCCAGCATTTT. It codes for CASSQQGAGQPQHF.

This sequence joins TRBV27 and TRBJ1-4, with a tentative D call TRBD1 (6 bases). In germline, CDR1 is MNHEY, CDR2 SMNVEV (reference sequence). The CDR3 is made up of 19 amino acids. V was clipped by 0 bases and J by 4 bases, with 21 bases between them. CDR3 sequence reads: CASSLSLPGQTTINEKLFF. The CDR3 region has the DNA TGTGCCAGCAGTTTATCCTTACCGGGACAAACTACAATTAATGAAAAACTGTTTTTT.

This clonotype was detected only once. No conserved phenylalanine or tryptophan ends this CDR3, so it is likely a read error. The rearrangement joins TRBV20-1 to TRBJ1-4, with D perhaps TRBD1 (6 bases). The CDR3 extends over 15 amino acids. Trimming pared 3 bases from V and 8 bases from J, leaving 19 bases between. Germline V gene data show CDR1 as DFQATT and CDR2 as SNEGSKA (reference sequence). The CDR3 sequence is CSARVAGTKVEKLFS. The CDR3 nucleotides read TGCAGTGCTAGGGTGGCCGGGACAAAGGTCGAAAAACTGTTTTCT.

V and J are TRBV4-1 and TRBJ1-1; D is unclear. From germline, CDR1 is MGHRA and CDR2 YSYEKL. Deletions cut 4 bases from V and 5 bases from J, with 17 bases between. This CDR3 has 15 amino acids. In DNA, the CDR3 is TGCGCCAGCAGCCCCCGCCCGGGGAATAGGACTGAAGCTTTCTTT. It yields the protein CASSPRPGNRTEAFF.

The rearrangement links TRBV27 to TRBJ2-7; 7 bases match TRBD2. Trimming took 6 bases from V and 5 from J; bases not matched to a gene: 7. This CDR3 is 13 amino acids long. Germline V gene data show CDR1 as MNHEY and CDR2 as SMNVEV (reference sequence). DNA of the CDR3: TGTGCCAGCAGCCTCTTTGGGGGGGACGAGCAGTACTTC. Residues: CASSLFGGDEQYF.

A few counts support this clonotype. The chain has TRBV25-1 and TRBJ1-2; 8 nucleotides align to TRBD1. Looked up from germline, CDR1 is MGHDK and CDR2 is SYGVNS. V was pared by 4 bases and J by 6 bases, with 7 bases of the junction left unmatched. CDR3 length: 14 residues. In DNA, the CDR3 is TGTGCCAGCAGTGTTGGACAGGGAAGCAATGGCTACACCTTC. It translates to CASSVGQGSNGYTF.

The chain recombines TRBV5-5 with TRBJ1-2, with TRBD1 identical over 7 bases. The ends lost 4 bases at V and 4 bases at J; junction bases unmatched: 4. CDR3 length equals 13 residues. CDR1 is SGHKS, CDR2 YYEKEE, per germline (reference sequence). CDR3 region: CASSMGQSYGYTF. For the CDR3, the DNA is TGTGCCAGCAGCATGGGACAGAGCTATGGCTACACCTTC.

The chain employs TRBV28 and TRBJ2-4; 7 nucleotides align to TRBD1. The CDR3 spans 15 residues. The junction had 13 bases not matched to a gene; V was cut back by 5 bases and J by 9 bases. Germline V gene lookup returns CDR1 MDHEN and CDR2 SYDVKM. The CDR3, as DNA: TGTGCCAGCAGTAACGGAAAGGGACAGTCGGGCATTCAGTACTTC. Translation: CASSNGKGQSGIQYF.